The rows below give T cell receptor beta chains drawn from one sample of a study of blood T cell repertoires in COVID-19. Measured with immunoSEQ multiplex PCR; TCRdb has only the in-frame clones, and not every one. The table has 380,000 or so clones, 86% seen once. The sequenced sample consisted of peripheral blood. These receptors all come from a woman aged 55-70 years with COVID-19, enrolled during active disease. The CDR3 runs from the conserved cysteine through the conserved F or W. The D gene is left open where the match is weak. Size is stated for part of the rows, as once, few or many counts, or as a class when the clone is expanded.

>.|TRBV5-1|few|TRBJ1-3
CASSSNFGRGTGNTIYF
TGCGCCAGCAGCTCGAATTTTGGACGGGGTACGGGAAACACCATATATTTT
>TRBD2|TRBV3-1/TRBV3-2|once|TRBJ2-5
CASSQVITGGGAGETQYF
TGTGCCAGCAGCCAAGTGATTACAGGCGGGGGGGCCGGGGAGACCCAGTACTTC
>.|TRBV7-2|.|TRBJ2-7
CASSLPAVYEQYF
TGTGCCAGCAGCTTACCCGCAGTCTACGAGCAGTACTTC
>.|TRBV20-1|.|TRBJ1-2
CSASEVNRGYGYTF
TGCAGTGCTAGTGAGGTTAACCGGGGATATGGCTACACCTTC
>.|TRBV7-9|.|TRBJ1-1
CASSSWRDPEAFF
TGTGCCAGCAGCTCTTGGAGGGACCCTGAAGCTTTCTTT
>TRBD2|TRBV2|.|TRBJ2-3
CASSVHTSGGTDTQYF
TGTGCCAGCAGTGTCCATACTAGCGGGGGCACAGATACGCAGTATTTT
>.|TRBV6-2/TRBV6-3|.|TRBJ2-7
CASSYSWASGTYEQYF
TGTGCCAGCAGTTACTCGTGGGCCTCGGGAACCTACGAGCAGTACTTC
>TRBD1|TRBV10-2|.|TRBJ2-7
CASTRTGEEQYF
TGCGCCAGCACTCGGACAGGGGAAGAGCAGTACTTC
>.|TRBV4-1|.|TRBJ2-2
CASFLYHPNTGELFF
TGCGCCAGCTTCCTCTACCATCCGAACACCGGGGAGCTGTTTTTT
>TRBD2|TRBV7-9|once|TRBJ2-3
CASSLAQGGRRSDTQYF
TGTGCCAGCAGCTTAGCCCAGGGAGGGCGGCGCTCAGATACGCAGTATTTT
>.|TRBV7-3|.|TRBJ1-1
CASSSGSGMNTEAFF
TGTGCCAGCAGCTCAGGGTCAGGGATGAACACTGAAGCTTTCTTT
>.|TRBV7-9|.|TRBJ1-2
CASSLERYGYTF
TGTGCCAGCAGCCTCGAGCGATATGGCTACACCTTC
>TRBD2|TRBV13|.|TRBJ2-1
CASSSFTSGGTNEQFF
TGTGCCAGCAGTTCCTTTACTAGCGGGGGGACCAATGAGCAGTTCTTC
>.|TRBV9|.|TRBJ1-2
CASSGNRDEPLSRGYTF
TGTGCCAGCAGCGGGAACAGGGATGAGCCCCTATCAAGGGGCTACACCTTC
>.|TRBV30|few|TRBJ2-7
CAWRRQASSYEQYF
TGTGCCTGGAGACGACAGGCCAGCTCCTACGAGCAGTACTTC
>.|TRBV12-5|.|TRBJ1-5
CASGLLRGSQYNQPQHF
TGTGCTAGTGGTTTGCTTAGGGGCAGCCAATACAATCAGCCCCAGCATTTT